The sequence of this T cell receptor (beta chain) was determined in a study of cytomegalovirus exposure and HLA in healthy donors. About the study: Among about 190 million T cells, an earlier analysis found roughly 110 million unique TCR beta sequences.

General study points: TCR beta V- and J-gene trimming, according to a later analysis, was linked to a missense DCLRE1C variant. TCR sequences were mostly rare, though some public TCRs occurred in many donors. Some V segments (TRBV6-2 and TRBV6-3 among them) were excluded as indistinguishable.

13 Jbeta primers and 60 Vbeta primers were used for the PCR. Sequencing used immunoSEQ multiplex PCR; TCRdb keeps in-frame clones, though not all of them. The sample yields 150,000 to 180,000 clones, approximately 77% seen once. With regard to this clone: Its target is unknown.

Germline V CDR1 and CDR2: KGHSH, LQKENI. Trimming removed 0 bases from V and 3 bases from J, with 10 bases in between. This CDR3 spans 15 amino acids. This chain joins TRBV18 and TRBJ2-3, with D tentatively TRBD1 (6 bases). The sequenced sample consisted of PBMCs. This TCR came from a man aged 18 to 35 in good health and CMV-seronegative. CDR3 DNA sequence: TGTGCCAGCTCACCACCGACAGGCCCTACAGATACGCAGTATTTT. Protein: CASSPPTGPTDTQYF. Drawing the rest from reference TRBV18 and TRBJ2-3, the complete variable domain is NAGVMQNPRHLVRRRGQEARLRCSPMKGHSHVYWYRQLPEEGLKFMVYLQKENIIDESGMPKERFSAEFPKEGPSILRIQQVVRGDSAAYFCASSPPTGPTDTQYFGPGTRLTVL.